This T cell receptor beta chain is from a study of identical twins. Study findings and constraints: Out-of-frame beta chain sequences displayed weaker excess sharing between twins. In cord blood, abundant beta clonotypes had fewer insertions; memory showed no trend. Zero-insertion findings could be partly confounded by invariant cells (MAIT and iNKT cells).

TCRdb called the 5' RACE reads again in MiXCR, with one record for every CDR3 protein. Of 240,000 or so distinct CDR3 sequences listed, about 10% are singletons. In this sample, this clonotype turned up a few times. Its antigen is undetermined. The V and J ends lost 0 bases and 10 bases respectively, with 3 bases between them. Germline CDR1 is LGHDT and CDR2 is YNNKEL (reference sequence). CDR3 length equals 11 residues. The sample was memory T cells sorted from blood. The sequence was obtained from a man over 45 in good health. V gene TRBV3-1 combines with J gene TRBJ2-2, with unresolved D. The CDR3 is CASSQEMELFF. The CDR3 DNA sequence: TGTGCCAGCAGCCAAGAAATGGAGCTGTTTTTT.